The 8 T cell receptor beta chains in this list originate from one sample, sequenced in a study of long-term antiretroviral therapy in people with HIV. An immunoSEQ assay, version v3.0, was performed at survey level. Profiled with immunoSEQ multiplex PCR; TCRdb holds only in-frame clones, not every one. The profile shows 15,000 or so clones, roughly 88% of them singletons. Sample: unsorted PBMCs, taken 6.2 years after starting antiretroviral therapy. These receptors were collected from a man aged 35 to 55 with HIV.

The chain carries TRBV29-1 and TRBJ2-3; no definite D call. Germline V lookup: CDR1 SQVTM, CDR2 ANQGSEA. Deletions cut 6 bases from V and 3 bases from J, with 1 base between. The CDR3 extends over 9 amino acids. The chain's CDR3 is CSVTDTQYF. In DNA, the CDR3 is TGCAGCGTAACAGATACGCAGTATTTT.

The genes are TRBV7-3 and TRBJ1-1; D call uncertain. The CDR3 is 13 amino acids. V was pared by 8 bases and J by 1 base, with 11 bases between. Germline V gene data show CDR1 as SGHTA and CDR2 as FQGTGA. CDR3 amino acids: CASASQPNTEAFF. In DNA form, the CDR3 reads TGTGCCAGCGCCTCCCAGCCGAACACTGAAGCTTTCTTT.

The chain employs TRBV7-9 and TRBJ2-3, with D hard to call. CDR1 SEHNR and CDR2 FQNEAQ come from the germline V gene (reference sequence). This CDR3 is built from 14 residues. V was trimmed by 2 bases and J by 2 bases, leaving 8 bases between them. CDR3 residues: CASSLSGFTDTQYF. The DNA of the CDR3 is TGTGCCAGCAGCTTATCCGGGTTCACAGATACGCAGTATTTT.

This chain joins TRBV10-3 and TRBJ2-3, with 8 bases fitting TRBD2. CDR1 is ENHRY and CDR2 is SYGVKD in the germline V gene. After removal of 10 bases from V and 2 bases from J, the junction contained 11 bases not matched to a gene. The CDR3 length is 15 residues. The CDR3 nucleotides are TGTGCCACCGGGGGGGGACGGGGAATCACAGATACGCAGTATTTT. Protein sequence: CATGGGRGITDTQYF.

DNA for the CDR3: TGTGCCAGTGGCGAAGACAGGGGGCTGGACACTGAAGCTTTCTTT. Protein product: CASGEDRGLDTEAFF. The genes are TRBV19 and TRBJ1-1; 10 bases are a match to TRBD1. The germline CDR1 and CDR2 sequences are LNHDA and SQIVND (reference sequence). Trimming took 8 bases from V and 3 from J; bases not matched to a gene: 9. The CDR3 is 15 amino acids. Full variable domain (remainder filled in from reference TRBV19 and TRBJ1-1): DGGITQSPKYLFRKEGQNVTLSCEQNLNHDAMYWYRQDPGQGLRLIYYSQIVNDFQKGDIAEGYSVSREKKESFPLTVTSAQKNPTAFYLCASGEDRGLDTEAFFGQGTRLTVV.

The rearrangement links TRBV4-3 to TRBJ1-4; D is unclear. There are 16 residues in the CDR3. Trimming pared 3 bases from V and 2 bases from J, leaving 13 bases between. CDR1 and CDR2 from the germline V gene are LGHNA and YSLEER. CDR3 sequence: CASSQEIGNTNEKLFF. CDR3 nucleotide sequence: TGCGCCAGCAGCCAGGAAATAGGGAACACTAATGAAAAACTGTTTTTT.

V and J are TRBV6-4 and TRBJ1-1, with 7 bases that match TRBD1. This CDR3 is built from 14 residues. Germline V gene data show CDR1 as MRHNA and CDR2 as SNTAGT. J gave up 3 bases and V 5 bases, and 6 bases lay outside the gene matches. This chain's CDR3 is CASSPGTEYTEAFF. Written as DNA, the CDR3 is TGTGCCAGCAGTCCCGGGACAGAGTACACTGAAGCTTTCTTT.

This chain connects TRBV18 to TRBJ2-5; D gene ambiguous. The ends were cut back, 3 bases at V and 3 bases at J, with 8 bases in the middle. Per the germline V gene, CDR1 is KGHSH and CDR2 is LQKENI. The CDR3 consists of 13 residues. Here the CDR3 DNA reads TGTGCCAGCTCACCGTTGGCCGAAGAGACCCAGTACTTC. Translating gives CASSPLAEETQYF.